This is a list of T cell receptor beta chains from one sample in a study of control samples from healthy donors and cancer patients. Libraries were prepared by immunoSEQ multiplex PCR; TCRdb keeps only in-frame clonotypes and omits some of them. Of around 170,000 clones in the sample, almost 90% were seen once. Sequencing was done on a sample of blood. The source is a woman between 45 and 65 years old in good health. Each CDR3 is given with its conserved first and last residue.

v_gene	j_gene	len	CDR3aa
TRBV11-3	TRBJ2-1	13	CASSPPTGSEQFF
TRBV7-2	TRBJ1-2	14	CASSSRHGEGGYTF
TRBV6-2/TRBV6-3	TRBJ2-1	17	CASSFLGTSGINNEQFF
TRBV28	TRBJ1-2	12	CASTPGQARYTF
TRBV11-2	TRBJ1-1	13	CASSLERNTEAFF
TRBV28	TRBJ1-1	14	CASSPGGAGTEAFF
TRBV27	TRBJ1-3	16	CASSPSRRASGNTIYF
TRBV7-9	TRBJ2-7	12	CASSPSGYEQYF
TRBV10-3	TRBJ1-2	14	CAIRGGTGNYGYTF
TRBV3-1/TRBV3-2	TRBJ1-6	15	CASSQLARHNSPLHF
TRBV19	TRBJ1-5	14	CASSLVGEGQPQHF
TRBV18	TRBJ1-2	14	CASSPKGRDYGYTF
TRBV19	TRBJ2-3	12	CASSPGGDTQYF
TRBV2	TRBJ1-3	12	CASSKDGNTIYF
TRBV7-2	TRBJ2-5	15	CASSSSTGTQETQYF
TRBV5-6	TRBJ2-7	17	CASSLVGLAGTSYSRYF
TRBV29-1	TRBJ2-7	13	CSVAGTGSYEQYF
TRBV5-1	TRBJ2-2	17	CASSLEGGQGRTGELFF
TRBV2	TRBJ1-5	15	CASREGAFSNQPQHF
TRBV19	TRBJ2-2	15	CASRPGTANTGELFF
TRBV6-5	TRBJ1-3	15	CASSYSRGPGNTIYF
TRBV27	TRBJ1-5	14	CASSPDRGRQPQHF
TRBV19	TRBJ2-1	13	CASSSSAGHEQFF
TRBV9	TRBJ2-1	15	CASSVTSGSKNEQFF
TRBV5-6	TRBJ1-2	15	CASSLLSHGGGGYTF
TRBV15	TRBJ2-3	16	CATSRNRDDAGDTQYF
TRBV5-6	TRBJ2-7	13	CASSFYAGWGQYF
TRBV29-1	TRBJ1-1	13	CSTGGRRNTEAFF
TRBV7-2	TRBJ1-3	17	CASSGRTGQSSGNTIYF
TRBV5-6	TRBJ2-7	14	CASSLGQGLFEQYF
TRBV2	TRBJ2-6	16	CASSREGVTGANVLTF
TRBV29-1	TRBJ2-7	15	CSVEDKVAGTYEQYF
TRBV30	TRBJ2-5	12	CAWSVYSGTQYF
TRBV24-1	TRBJ1-6	13	CATSPSLNSPLHF
TRBV9	TRBJ2-5	14	CASSVNVAGETQYF